The T cell receptor beta chain described here comes from a study of neoadjuvant nivolumab and ipilimumab in lung cancer. Repertoires were generated with immunoSEQ multiplex PCR, while TCRdb's copy carries only in-frame clones and drops some. The data hold around 17,000 clones, with around 69% observed a single time. In germline, CDR1 is SGHAT, CDR2 FQDESV (reference sequence). The CDR3 is made up of 16 amino acids. V shed 4 bases, J shed 1 base, and the junction held 10 bases outside the gene matches. This chain links TRBV11-1 with TRBJ2-7; 7 bases are a match to TRBD1. The starting material was tumor tissue, obtained after neoadjuvant nivolumab, alone or with ipilimumab, at or shortly before surgery. The sequence was collected from an adult with non-small cell lung cancer. In DNA form, the CDR3 reads TGTGCCAGCAGCTCAACCTTCGGGACAGTTTCCTACGAGCAGTACTTC. It is translated as CASSSTFGTVSYEQYF.